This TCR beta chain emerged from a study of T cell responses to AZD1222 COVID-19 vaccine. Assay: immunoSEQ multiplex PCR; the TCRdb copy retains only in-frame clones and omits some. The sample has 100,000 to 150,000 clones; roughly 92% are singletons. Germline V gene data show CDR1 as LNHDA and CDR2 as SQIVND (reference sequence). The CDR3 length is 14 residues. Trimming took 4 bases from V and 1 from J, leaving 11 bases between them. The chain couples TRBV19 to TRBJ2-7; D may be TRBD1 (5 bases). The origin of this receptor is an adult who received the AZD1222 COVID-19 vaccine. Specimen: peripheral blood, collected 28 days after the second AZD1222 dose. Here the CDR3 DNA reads TGTGCCAGTAGTAAGATGGACACTTCCTACGAGCAGTACTTC. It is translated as CASSKMDTSYEQYF.